This T cell receptor (beta chain) is drawn from a study of blood T cell repertoires in COVID-19. Study in general: Italy, Spain and the United States were the sources of the convalescent and acute COVID-19 samples. Sources were T cells, B-cell-depleted T cells, or PBMCs; the material itself was cDNA or gDNA.

It was during active infection that Seattle patients were enrolled and then longitudinally followed. Germline lookup yields CDR1 MNHEY and CDR2 SMNVEV (reference sequence). Trimming pared 2 bases from V and 7 bases from J, leaving 9 bases between. The length of the CDR3 is 13 residues. In the study's own analysis: Estimation of nucleated cell counts relied on the amplification of reference gene primers. Sequencing used immunoSEQ multiplex PCR; TCRdb keeps in-frame clones, though not all of them. The V and J calls and clone size were taken over from that table, and D and trimming were inferred from the DNA. The sample lists approximately 300,000 clones, around 87% occurring once. Ten or more counts support this clone.

The rearrangement joins TRBV27 to TRBJ1-5; D not certain. Sequenced sample: peripheral blood. The clonotype was recovered from a woman aged 40 to 49 with COVID-19, enrolled during active disease. CDR3 nucleotide sequence: TGTGCCAGCAGTTTACGGAGGGAGCAGCCCCAGCATTTT. It is translated as CASSLRREQPQHF.